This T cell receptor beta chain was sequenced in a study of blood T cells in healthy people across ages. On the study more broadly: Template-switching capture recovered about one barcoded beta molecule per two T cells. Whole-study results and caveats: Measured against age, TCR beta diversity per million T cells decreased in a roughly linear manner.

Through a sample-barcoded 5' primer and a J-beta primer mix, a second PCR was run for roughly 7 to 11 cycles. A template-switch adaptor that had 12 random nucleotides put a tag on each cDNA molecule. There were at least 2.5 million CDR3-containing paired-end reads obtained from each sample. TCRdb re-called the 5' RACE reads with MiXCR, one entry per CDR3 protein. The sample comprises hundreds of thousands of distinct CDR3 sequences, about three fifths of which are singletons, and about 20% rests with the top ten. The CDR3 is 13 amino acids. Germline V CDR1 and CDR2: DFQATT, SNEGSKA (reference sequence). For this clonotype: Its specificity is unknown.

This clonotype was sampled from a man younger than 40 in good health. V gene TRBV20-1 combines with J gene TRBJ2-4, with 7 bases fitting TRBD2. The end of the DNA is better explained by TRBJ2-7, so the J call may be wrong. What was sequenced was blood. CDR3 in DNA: TGCAGTGCTAGTGCGGGAGCGGTCTACGAGCAGTACTTC. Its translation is CSASAGAVYEQYF.